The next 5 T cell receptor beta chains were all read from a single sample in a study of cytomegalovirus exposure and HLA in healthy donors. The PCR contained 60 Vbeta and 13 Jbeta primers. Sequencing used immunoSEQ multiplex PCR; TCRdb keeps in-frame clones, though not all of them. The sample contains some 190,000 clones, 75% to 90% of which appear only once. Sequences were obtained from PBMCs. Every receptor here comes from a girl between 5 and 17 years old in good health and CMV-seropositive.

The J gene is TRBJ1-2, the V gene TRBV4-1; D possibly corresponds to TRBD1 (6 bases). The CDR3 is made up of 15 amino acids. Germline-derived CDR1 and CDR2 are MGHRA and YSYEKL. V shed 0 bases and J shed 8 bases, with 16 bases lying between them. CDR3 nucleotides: TGCGCCAGCAGCCAAGATCAGGTGGCAGGGGAAGGCTACACCTTC. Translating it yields CASSQDQVAGEGYTF.

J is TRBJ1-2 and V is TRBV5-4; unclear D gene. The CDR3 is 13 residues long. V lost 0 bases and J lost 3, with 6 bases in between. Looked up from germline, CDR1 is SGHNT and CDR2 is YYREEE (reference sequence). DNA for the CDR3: TGTGCCAGCAGCTTGGAACGGGACTATGGCTACACCTTC. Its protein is CASSLERDYGYTF.

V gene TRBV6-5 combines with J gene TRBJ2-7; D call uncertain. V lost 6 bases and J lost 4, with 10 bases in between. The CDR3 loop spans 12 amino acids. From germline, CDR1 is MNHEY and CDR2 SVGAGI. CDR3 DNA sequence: TGTGCCAGCAGCCCGTCCCGGTACGAGCAGTACTTC. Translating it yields CASSPSRYEQYF.

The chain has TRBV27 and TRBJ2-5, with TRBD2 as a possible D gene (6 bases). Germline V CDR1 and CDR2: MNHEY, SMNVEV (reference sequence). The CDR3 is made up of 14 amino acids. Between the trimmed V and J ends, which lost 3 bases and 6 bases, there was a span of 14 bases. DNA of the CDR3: TGTGCCAGCAGTTTTCGGGGGATCGGCAAGACCCAGTACTTC. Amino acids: CASSFRGIGKTQYF.

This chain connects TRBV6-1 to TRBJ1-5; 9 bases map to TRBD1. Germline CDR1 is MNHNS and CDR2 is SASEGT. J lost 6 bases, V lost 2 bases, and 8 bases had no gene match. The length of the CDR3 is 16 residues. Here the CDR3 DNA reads TGTGCCAGCAGTGAATGGGGGACAGGGAAAGGTCAGCCCCAGCATTTT. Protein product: CASSEWGTGKGQPQHF.